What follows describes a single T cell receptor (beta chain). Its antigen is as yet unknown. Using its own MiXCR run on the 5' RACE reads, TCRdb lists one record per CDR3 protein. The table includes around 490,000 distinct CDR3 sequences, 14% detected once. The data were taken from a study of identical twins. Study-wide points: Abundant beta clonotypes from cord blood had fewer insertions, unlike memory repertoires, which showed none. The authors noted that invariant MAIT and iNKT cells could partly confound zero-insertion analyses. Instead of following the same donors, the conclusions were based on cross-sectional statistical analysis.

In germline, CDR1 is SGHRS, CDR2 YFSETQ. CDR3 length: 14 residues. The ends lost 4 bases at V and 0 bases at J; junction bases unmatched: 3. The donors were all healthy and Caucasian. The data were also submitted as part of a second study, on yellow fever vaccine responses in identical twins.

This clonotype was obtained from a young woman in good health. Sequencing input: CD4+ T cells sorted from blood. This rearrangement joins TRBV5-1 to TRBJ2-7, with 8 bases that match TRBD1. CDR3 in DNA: TGCGCCAGCAGCATGGACAGGGTCTCCTACGAGCAGTACTTC. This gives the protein CASSMDRVSYEQYF.